This TCR beta chain was sequenced during a study of T cells in localized non-small cell lung cancer. General study findings and limits: Only one tumor region went through sequencing, so heterogeneity may still be there. In adjacent lung, a median about 52 of the top 100 tumor clones were found. In uninvolved adjacent lung, T cell clonality reached its highest value, exceeding tumor. Longer survival (overall) was linked to higher T cell density in blood.

The V gene end was trimmed by 5 bases and the J gene end by 4 bases; junction bases not matched to a gene: 11. This CDR3 has 17 residues. CDR1 is SGHVS and CDR2 is FQNEAQ in the germline V gene. Sequencing was performed with immunoSEQ multiplex PCR; in TCRdb, only in-frame clones are kept and a portion is missing. The repertoire consists of 24,000 or so clones, with 75% to 90% occurring once and the leading ten covering 13% to 15%. Note on this clone: Its antigen remains unknown.

The sequenced sample was peripheral blood, obtained before any cancer treatment. The V call is TRBV7-8, the J call TRBJ1-2, with 12 bases aligning to TRBD1. This clonotype was obtained from a female donor over 55 with stage I lung adenocarcinoma. Written as DNA, the CDR3 is TGTGCCAGCAGCCCTGGGACAGGGGGCGTTACTACCTATGGCTACACCTTC. Translation: CASSPGTGGVTTYGYTF.